What follows are 18 T cell receptor beta chains derived from one specimen sequenced in a study of cytomegalovirus exposure and HLA in healthy donors. Primers included in the PCR were 60 Vbeta and 13 Jbeta primers. The data were produced by immunoSEQ multiplex PCR, yet TCRdb's version contains in-frame clones alone and is incomplete. The sample has about 150,000 clones, approximately 81% seen once; the top ten hold 1%. The sample consisted of PBMCs. Source of these receptors: a boy younger than 10 in good health and CMV-seronegative.

The chain carries TRBV10-3 and TRBJ2-5; 8 bases agree with TRBD1. The CDR3 has 14 residues. Germline V lookup: CDR1 ENHRY, CDR2 SYGVKD. J lost 5 bases, V lost 6 bases, and 8 bases had no gene match. CDR3 bases: TGTGCCATCAGCCATGACAGGGGCGGGGAGACCCAGTACTTC. It is translated as CAISHDRGGETQYF.

The rearrangement links TRBV6-5 to TRBJ2-4; D is undetermined. V was pared by 6 bases and J by 0 bases, with 6 bases between. Germline CDR1 reads MNHEY; CDR2 reads SVGAGI. The CDR3 is 13 amino acids. The CDR3 sequence: CASSTRAKNIQYF. CDR3 nucleotide sequence: TGTGCCAGCAGCACACGAGCCAAAAACATTCAGTACTTC.

This clone was seen only once. The junction does not match germline at one end; this may be a read error. The CDR3 DNA reads as TGTTCCAGCAGCTTAGGCTGGACAGGGGTAGGCTACACCTTC. Protein sequence: CSSSLGWTGVGYTF. J is TRBJ1-2 and V is TRBV7-9, with 9 bases identical to TRBD1. CDR3 size: 14 residues. Germline lookup yields CDR1 SEHNR and CDR2 FQNEAQ (reference sequence).

This chain connects TRBV9 to TRBJ1-1; 8 nucleotides line up with TRBD1. After removal of 0 bases from V and 0 bases from J, the junction contained 4 bases not matched to a gene. CDR3 length: 16 residues. From germline, CDR1 is SGDLS and CDR2 YYNGEE. CDR3 DNA: TGTGCCAGCAGCGTAGACGACAGGGGTCTGAACACTGAAGCTTTCTTT. It encodes CASSVDDRGLNTEAFF. Drawing the rest from reference TRBV9 and TRBJ1-1, the complete variable domain is DSGVTQTPKHLITATGQRVTLRCSPRSGDLSVYWYQQSLDQGLQFLIQYYNGEERAKGNILERFSAQQFPDLHSELNLSSLELGDSALYFCASSVDDRGLNTEAFFGQGTRLTVV.

This chain connects TRBV6-1 to TRBJ2-7, with a tentative D call TRBD2 (5 bases). V lost 1 base to trimming and J lost 0 bases, with 10 bases between them. The CDR3 is 15 amino acids. The germline V gene encodes CDR1 MNHNS and CDR2 SASEGT. The CDR3 bases are TGTGCCAGCAGTGAAGGGCAGAGCGGCTCCTACGAGCAGTACGTC. Translating gives CASSEGQSGSYEQYV.

V is TRBV14 and J is TRBJ2-1, with no clear D. This CDR3 has 13 amino acids. The germline gives CDR1 SGHDN, CDR2 FVKESK. With 8 bases removed from V and 6 bases from J, the gap between germline ends came to 14 bases. CDR3 amino acids: CASQTGALNEQFF. The CDR3 DNA is TGTGCCAGCCAGACTGGCGCCCTCAATGAGCAGTTCTTC.

This clone has more than one count but fewer than ten. V gene TRBV28 combines with J gene TRBJ2-1; 8 nucleotides line up with TRBD2. The ends lost 6 bases at V and 4 bases at J; junction bases unmatched: 5. CDR1 is MDHEN and CDR2 is SYDVKM in the germline V gene. The CDR3 extends over 14 amino acids. The CDR3 DNA sequence: TGTGCCAGCAGCCCGGGACTAGAGTACAATGAGCAGTTCTTC. Translating gives CASSPGLEYNEQFF.

This chain links TRBV28 with TRBJ2-1; TRBD2 agrees at 13 bases. The CDR3 has 15 residues. V dropped 4 bases and J dropped 5; count of bases not matched to a gene: 2. Germline loops: CDR1 MDHEN, CDR2 SYDVKM. Here the CDR3 DNA reads TGTGCCAGCAGTTCGGGACTAGCGGGGAACAATGAGCAGTTCTTC. This translates into CASSSGLAGNNEQFF. Full variable domain (missing parts from reference TRBV28 and TRBJ2-1): DVKVTQSSRYLVKRTGEKVFLECVQDMDHENMFWYRQDPGLGLRLIYFSYDVKMKEKGDIPEGYSVSREKKERFSLILESASTNQTSMYLCASSSGLAGNNEQFFGPGTRLTVL.

The chain uses TRBV28 and TRBJ2-3; the match to TRBD2 covers 7 bases. CDR3 length equals 14 residues. The trim removed 6 bases at V and 3 bases at J, leaving 6 bases unmatched. The germline V gene has CDR1 MDHEN and CDR2 SYDVKM. In nucleotides, the CDR3 is TGTGCCAGCAGCCCGTCGGGGGGTACAGATACGCAGTATTTT. Translated: CASSPSGGTDTQYF.

The chain couples TRBV6-4 to TRBJ1-1; perhaps TRBD1 as D (6 bases). Trimming cost V 6 bases and J 5 bases, with 16 bases left between them. The CDR3 is 14 residues long. Germline CDR1 and CDR2: MRHNA and SNTAGT. CDR3 in DNA: TGTGCCAGCAGCCTCGAGAAGGGGGTTACTGAAGCTTTCTTT. Amino acids: CASSLEKGVTEAFF.

The chain employs TRBV14 and TRBJ2-7; tentative D call: TRBD2 (6 bases). Trimming cost V 0 bases and J 2 bases, with 8 bases left between them. CDR1 and CDR2 from the germline V gene are SGHDN and FVKESK. The CDR3 loop spans 14 amino acids. Here the CDR3 DNA reads TGTGCCAGCAGCCAAGATTGGGAGGCCTACGAGCAGTACTTC. Amino acids: CASSQDWEAYEQYF. Supplemented by reference TRBV14 and TRBJ2-7, the full variable domain reads EAGVTQFPSHSVIEKGQTVTLRCDPISGHDNLYWYRRVMGKEIKFLLHFVKESKQDESGMPNNRFLAERTGGTYSTLKVQPAELEDSGVYFCASSQDWEAYEQYFGPGTRLTVT.

The chain has TRBV28 and TRBJ1-5; D possibly corresponds to TRBD1 (6 bases). CDR3 length: 16 residues. CDR1 is MDHEN and CDR2 is SYDVKM in the germline V gene. Trimming stripped 5 bases from V and 0 bases from J, with 14 bases between. CDR3 sequence reads: CASSIAQGHSNQPQHF. The CDR3 DNA reads as TGTGCCAGCAGTATAGCACAGGGCCATAGCAATCAGCCCCAGCATTTT. Filled out from reference TRBV28 and TRBJ1-5, the complete variable domain reads DVKVTQSSRYLVKRTGEKVFLECVQDMDHENMFWYRQDPGLGLRLIYFSYDVKMKEKGDIPEGYSVSREKKERFSLILESASTNQTSMYLCASSIAQGHSNQPQHFGDGTRLSIL.

In its sample, this clone was seen a few times. V is TRBV27 and J is TRBJ2-7; 7 bases align to TRBD1. Germline V lookup: CDR1 MNHEY, CDR2 SMNVEV (reference sequence). J lost 3 bases, V lost 2 bases, and 7 bases had no gene match. The CDR3 totals 15 residues. This CDR3 is CASSLQGQRHYEQYF. CDR3 bases: TGTGCCAGCAGTTTACAGGGACAGAGACACTACGAGCAGTACTTC.

This sequence joins TRBV19 and TRBJ1-4, with 7 nucleotides matching TRBD1. With V trimmed by 10 bases and J by 8 bases, 16 bases remained unmatched. Germline CDR1 is LNHDA and CDR2 is SQIVND (reference sequence). This CDR3 contains 15 residues. The CDR3 nucleotides read TGTGCCACCCTCCCCCGAGGGGGCGCATCCGAAAAACTGTTTTTT. This translates into CATLPRGGASEKLFF.

The J gene is TRBJ1-5, the V gene TRBV10-3; 8 nucleotides match TRBD1. Germline values: CDR1 ENHRY, CDR2 SYGVKD. The CDR3 has 15 amino acids. J was trimmed by 6 bases and V by 4 bases; bases with no gene match: 8. The DNA for the CDR3 is TGTGCCATCAGTGTAGACAGGGGAGGGGGTCAGCCCCAGCATTTT. Protein product: CAISVDRGGGQPQHF.

V usage is TRBV14 and J usage is TRBJ2-2; 9 bases map to TRBD2. Germline assignment: CDR1 SGHDN and CDR2 FVKESK. The CDR3 covers 17 residues. J lost 0 bases, V lost 3 bases, and 5 bases had no gene match. For the CDR3, the DNA is TGTGCCAGCAGCCACCGACTAGCGGCCACGAACACCGGGGAGCTGTTTTTT. This encodes CASSHRLAATNTGELFF.

The chain links TRBV5-4 to TRBJ2-2; a possible D gene is TRBD2 (6 bases). Germline CDR1 SGHNT, CDR2 YYREEE (reference sequence). Trimming shortened V by 0 bases and J by 6 bases, and 15 bases separated the two germline ends. The CDR3 has 16 amino acids. CDR3 residues: CASSLVRGNLAGELFF. The CDR3 DNA follows: TGTGCCAGCAGCTTGGTTCGGGGGAATCTAGCCGGGGAGCTGTTTTTT.

CDR3 in amino acids: CASRRSRGSGTEAFF. CDR3 bases: TGTGCCAGCAGGCGCTCCCGGGGGTCAGGCACTGAAGCTTTCTTT. The chain is built from TRBV5-6 and TRBJ1-1; TRBD1 might be the D (5 bases). Germline V gene sequence: CDR1 SGHDT, CDR2 YYEEEE. V gave up 5 bases and J gave up 4 bases, with 18 bases separating them. This CDR3 has 15 residues.